A selection of T cell receptor beta chains follows, all from one sample in a study of shared clonotypes between healthy human individuals. Method: immunoSEQ multiplex PCR; TCRdb's copy keeps in-frame clones and lacks some. The sample has a few million clones; 85% to 95% are singletons. What was sequenced was naive CD4+ T cells from PBMCs. The receptors originated from a man in his late teens or twenties in good health. Some clones in this sample may be carry-over from other donors' samples. CDR3s include the opening cysteine and the closing phenylalanine or tryptophan. A D gene is named only where the DNA matches it firmly. For some rows the clone size is stated as once, few or many, or as a class when expanded; others skip it.

CDR3: CASSLGQRETSGELFF
DNA: TGTGCCAGCAGCTTGGGGCAGCGGGAGACCTCCGGGGAGCTGTTTTTT
D: TRBD2
J: TRBJ2-2
V: TRBV5-4
size: .

CDR3: CASSLSQRASYEQYF
DNA: TGTGCCAGCAGTTTATCCCAGCGGGCCTCCTACGAGCAGTACTTC
D: .
J: TRBJ2-7
V: TRBV27
size: once

CDR3: CASRHGRNEQYF
DNA: TGTGCCAGCCGTCACGGAAGGAACGAGCAGTACTTC
D: .
J: TRBJ2-7
V: TRBV28
size: .

CDR3: CASSLDQRLLF
DNA: TGTGCCAGCAGCTTAGACCAAAGGCTCCTCTTC
D: .
J: TRBJ2-1
V: TRBV11-2
size: .

CDR3: CAISGYQTGGPPNNEQFF
DNA: TGTGCCATCAGTGGGTATCAGACCGGGGGCCCCCCAAACAATGAGCAGTTCTTC
D: .
J: TRBJ2-1
V: TRBV10-3
size: .

CDR3: CASSLTYRENTGELFF
DNA: TGCGCCAGCAGCCTTACCTACAGGGAGAACACCGGGGAGCTGTTTTTT
D: .
J: TRBJ2-2
V: TRBV4-3
size: .

CDR3: CASSFYTGTESEKLFF
DNA: TGTGCCAGCAGCTTCTACACCGGGACAGAAAGCGAAAAACTGTTTTTT
D: TRBD1
J: TRBJ1-4
V: TRBV7-9
size: .

CDR3: CASSYSTRTDTQYF
DNA: TGTGCCAGCAGTTACTCGACCCGCACAGATACGCAGTATTTT
D: .
J: TRBJ2-3
V: TRBV6-5
size: .

CDR3: CAISDRGDETQYF
DNA: TGTGCCATCAGCGACAGGGGGGACGAGACCCAGTACTTC
D: TRBD1
J: TRBJ2-5
V: TRBV10-3
size: .

CDR3: CASSSPQETQYF
DNA: TGCGCCAGCAGCTCGCCCCAAGAGACCCAGTACTTC
D: .
J: TRBJ2-5
V: TRBV5-1
size: .

CDR3: CASSPVGVSGANVLTF
DNA: TGTGCCAGCTCCCCGGTAGGAGTCTCTGGGGCCAACGTCCTGACTTTC
D: .
J: TRBJ2-6
V: TRBV18
size: .

CDR3: CASSRTGSGLAGARETQYF
DNA: TGTGCCAGCTCACGTACAGGGTCGGGACTAGCGGGAGCTCGAGAGACCCAGTACTTC
D: TRBD2
J: TRBJ2-5
V: TRBV18
size: .

CDR3: CASRKNTEAFF
DNA: TGTGCCAGCAGGAAAAACACTGAAGCTTTCTTT
D: .
J: TRBJ1-1
V: TRBV6-1
size: .

CDR3: CASRASGHNEQFF
DNA: TGCGCCAGCAGGGCTAGCGGCCACAATGAGCAGTTCTTC
D: TRBD2
J: TRBJ2-1
V: TRBV5-1
size: .

CDR3: CATATGSSGANVLTF
DNA: TGTGCCACCGCCACGGGTAGCTCTGGGGCCAACGTCCTGACTTTC
D: .
J: TRBJ2-6
V: TRBV6-1
size: .

CDR3: CASSSPGLAWNEQFF
DNA: TGTGCCAGCAGTTCGCCGGGACTAGCTTGGAATGAGCAGTTCTTC
D: TRBD2
J: TRBJ2-1
V: TRBV28
size: .

CDR3: CASSWQSNEKLFF
DNA: TGTGCCAGTAGTTGGCAGTCTAATGAAAAACTGTTTTTT
D: .
J: TRBJ1-4
V: TRBV19
size: .

CDR3: CASSVGTQTYEQYF
DNA: TGTGCCAGCAGCGTAGGAACACAAACCTACGAGCAGTACTTC
D: .
J: TRBJ2-7
V: TRBV9
size: .

CDR3: CSVESTGKAFF
DNA: TGCAGCGTCGAAAGCACAGGGAAAGCTTTCTTT
D: .
J: TRBJ1-1
V: TRBV29-1
size: .

CDR3: CSVEKQGGYGYTF
DNA: TGCAGCGTTGAGAAACAGGGGGGGTATGGCTACACCTTC
D: TRBD1
J: TRBJ1-2
V: TRBV29-1
size: .

CDR3: CSVAPMGWRNSGNTIYF
DNA: TGCAGCGTTGCCCCGATGGGGTGGCGTAACTCTGGAAACACCATATATTTT
D: .
J: TRBJ1-3
V: TRBV29-1
size: .

CDR3: CASSLDQRTWEVQETQYF
DNA: TGTGCCAGCAGTTTAGACCAAAGGACTTGGGAGGTACAAGAGACCCAGTACTTC
D: .
J: TRBJ2-5
V: TRBV28
size: .